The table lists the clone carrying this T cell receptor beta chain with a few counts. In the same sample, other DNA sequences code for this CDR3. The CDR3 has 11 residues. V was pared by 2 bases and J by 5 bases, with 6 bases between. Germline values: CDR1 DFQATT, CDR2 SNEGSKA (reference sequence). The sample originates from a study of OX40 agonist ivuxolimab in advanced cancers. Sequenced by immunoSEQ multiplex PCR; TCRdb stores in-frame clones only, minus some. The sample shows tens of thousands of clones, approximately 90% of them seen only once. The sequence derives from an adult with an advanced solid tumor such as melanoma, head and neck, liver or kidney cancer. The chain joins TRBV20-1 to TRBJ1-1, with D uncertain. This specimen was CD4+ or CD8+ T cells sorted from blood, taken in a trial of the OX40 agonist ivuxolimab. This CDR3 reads CSARSSTEAFF. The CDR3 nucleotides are TGCAGTGCTAGATCCAGTACTGAAGCTTTCTTT.